This TCR beta chain was identified in a study of blood T cell repertoires in COVID-19. This table comes from immunoSEQ multiplex PCR, and its TCRdb copy is limited to in-frame clones, with some not included. The profile shows around 250,000 clones, about 85% of them singletons. The sample holds one count of this clone. V lost 7 bases and J lost 4; bases outside the gene matches: 9. CDR1 is LNHDA and CDR2 is SQIVND in the germline V gene (reference sequence). The length of the CDR3 is 14 residues. The source material was peripheral blood. The source of this sequence is a man aged 30-40 years who had recovered from COVID-19. V gene TRBV19 combines with J gene TRBJ1-1, with 7 bases identical to TRBD1. The CDR3 loop is CASTNRGRGTEAFF. The CDR3 region has the DNA TGTGCCAGTACCAACAGGGGAAGAGGCACTGAAGCTTTCTTT.